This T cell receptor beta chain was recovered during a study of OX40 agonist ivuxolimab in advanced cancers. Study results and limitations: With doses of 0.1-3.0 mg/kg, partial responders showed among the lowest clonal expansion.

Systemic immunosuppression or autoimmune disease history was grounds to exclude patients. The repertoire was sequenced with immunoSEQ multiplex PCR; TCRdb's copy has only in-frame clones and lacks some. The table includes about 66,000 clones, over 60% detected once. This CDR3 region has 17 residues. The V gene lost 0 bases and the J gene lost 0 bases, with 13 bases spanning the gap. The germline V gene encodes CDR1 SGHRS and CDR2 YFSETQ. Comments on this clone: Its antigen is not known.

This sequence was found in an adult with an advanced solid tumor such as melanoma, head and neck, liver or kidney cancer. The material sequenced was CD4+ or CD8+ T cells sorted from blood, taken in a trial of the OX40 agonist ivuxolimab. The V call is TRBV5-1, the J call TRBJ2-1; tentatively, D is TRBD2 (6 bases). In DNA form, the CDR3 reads TGCGCCAGCAGCTTGGAAGGCGGGGCATCCTCCTACAATGAGCAGTTCTTC. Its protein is CASSLEGGASSYNEQFF.